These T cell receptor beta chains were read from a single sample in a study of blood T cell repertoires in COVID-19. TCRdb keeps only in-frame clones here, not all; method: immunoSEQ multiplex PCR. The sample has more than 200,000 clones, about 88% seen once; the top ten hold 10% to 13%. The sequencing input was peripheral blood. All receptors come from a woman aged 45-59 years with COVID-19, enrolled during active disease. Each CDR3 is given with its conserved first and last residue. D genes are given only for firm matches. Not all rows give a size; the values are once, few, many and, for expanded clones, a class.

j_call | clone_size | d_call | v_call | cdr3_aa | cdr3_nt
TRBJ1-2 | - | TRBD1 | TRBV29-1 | CSPRARGESYGYTF | TGCAGCCCTAGGGCCAGGGGGGAGAGTTATGGCTACACCTTC
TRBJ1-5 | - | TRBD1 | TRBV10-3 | CAISTDRGGQPQHF | TGTGCCATCAGTACTGACAGGGGGGGCCAGCCCCAGCATTTT
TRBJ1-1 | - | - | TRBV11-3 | CASSLVRGARAEAFF | TGTGCCAGCAGCTTAGTTCGGGGGGCGAGGGCTGAAGCTTTCTTT
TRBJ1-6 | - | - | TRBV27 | CASSFSVRSPLHF | TGTGCCAGCAGTTTCAGTGTGCGGTCACCCCTCCACTTT
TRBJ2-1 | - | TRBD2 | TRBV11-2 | CASSLVFSGGANEQFF | TGTGCCAGCAGCTTAGTTTTCAGCGGGGGGGCCAATGAGCAGTTCTTC
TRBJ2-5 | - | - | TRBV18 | CASSPTTVETQYF | TGTGCCAGCTCACCGACAACTGTGGAGACCCAGTACTTC
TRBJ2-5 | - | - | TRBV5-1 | CASSYQETQYF | TGCGCCAGCTCGTACCAAGAGACCCAGTACTTC
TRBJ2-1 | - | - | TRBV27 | CASSLMSGNEQFF | TGTGCCAGCAGTTTGATGAGCGGAAATGAGCAGTTCTTC
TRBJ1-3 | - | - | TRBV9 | CASSVAIRTDKLDNSGNTIYF | TGTGCCAGCAGCGTAGCAATAAGGACAGATAAGCTTGATAACTCTGGAAACACCATATATTTT
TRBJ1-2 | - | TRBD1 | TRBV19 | CASSIGGTAFYGYTF | TGTGCCAGTAGTATAGGTGGGACAGCTTTTTATGGCTACACCTTC
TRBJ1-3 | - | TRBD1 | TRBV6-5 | CASSYQGGSGNTIYF | TGTGCCAGCAGTTATCAGGGGGGCTCTGGAAACACCATATATTTT
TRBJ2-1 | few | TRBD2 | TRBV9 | CASSVASGGLSYNEQFF | TGTGCCAGCAGCGTAGCTAGCGGGGGCCTCTCCTACAATGAGCAGTTCTTC
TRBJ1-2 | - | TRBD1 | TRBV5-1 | CASSLGDRTLYGYTF | TGCGCCAGCAGCTTGGGGGACAGGACACTCTATGGCTACACCTTC
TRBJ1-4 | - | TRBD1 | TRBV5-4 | CASSLGAPGTGDEKLFF | TGTGCCAGCAGCTTGGGGGCCCCCGGGACAGGGGACGAAAAACTGTTTTTT
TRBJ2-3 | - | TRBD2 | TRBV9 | CASSQRGVTDTQYF | TGTGCCAGTTCACAGCGGGGAGTCACAGATACGCAGTATTTT
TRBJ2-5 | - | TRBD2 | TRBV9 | CASSETSGVWETQYF | TGTGCCAGCAGCGAAACTAGCGGGGTGTGGGAGACCCAGTACTTC
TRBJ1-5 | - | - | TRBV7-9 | CASAPESADYSNQPQHF | TGTGCCAGCGCCCCCGAATCGGCGGACTATAGCAATCAGCCCCAGCATTTT
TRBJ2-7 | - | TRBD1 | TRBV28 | CASSSEGRGREQYF | TGTGCCAGCAGTTCCGAGGGCAGGGGGCGCGAGCAGTACTTC
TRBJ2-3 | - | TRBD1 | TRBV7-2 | CASSLDRGKTDTQYF | TGTGCCAGCAGCTTAGACAGGGGAAAGACAGATACGCAGTATTTT
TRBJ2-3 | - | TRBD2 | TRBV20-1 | CSASRGGYTQYF | TGCAGTGCTAGTCGGGGGGGGTATACGCAGTATTTT
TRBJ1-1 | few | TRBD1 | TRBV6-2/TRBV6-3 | CASSTRGQVVGTEAFF | TGTGCCAGCAGTACTCGCGGACAGGTCGTTGGCACTGAAGCTTTCTTT
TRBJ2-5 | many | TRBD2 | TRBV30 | CAWSVGSGGSGETQYF | TGTGCCTGGAGTGTGGGTAGCGGGGGCTCGGGGGAGACCCAGTACTTC
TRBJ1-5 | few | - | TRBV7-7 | CASSFQGRRPYQPQHF | TGTGCCAGCAGCTTTCAGGGTCGTCGACCCTATCAGCCCCAGCATTTT
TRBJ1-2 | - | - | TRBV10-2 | CASGKRAVGSYGYTF | TGCGCCAGCGGGAAGAGGGCAGTGGGAAGCTATGGCTACACCTTC
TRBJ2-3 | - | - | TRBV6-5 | CASTPKGTDTQYF | TGTGCCAGCACACCTAAAGGCACAGATACGCAGTATTTT
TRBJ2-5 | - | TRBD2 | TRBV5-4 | CASSPGLAGGPGETQYF | TGTGCCAGCAGCCCGGGACTAGCGGGGGGGCCAGGGGAGACCCAGTACTTC
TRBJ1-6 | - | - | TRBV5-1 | CASSLAPQGTNSPLHF | TGCGCCAGCAGCTTGGCACCACAGGGCACCAATTCACCCCTCCACTTT
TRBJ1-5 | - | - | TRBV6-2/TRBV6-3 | CASSFSGTQHF | TGTGCCAGCAGTTTCTCCGGGACCCAGCATTTT
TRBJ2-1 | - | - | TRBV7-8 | CASSPAWYSNEQFF | TGTGCCAGCAGCCCCGCCTGGTACAGCAATGAGCAGTTCTTC